These 19 T cell receptor beta chains came from one sample sequenced in a study of cytomegalovirus exposure and HLA in healthy donors. The PCR made use of 60 Vbeta and 13 Jbeta primers. TCRdb keeps only in-frame clones here, not all; method: immunoSEQ multiplex PCR. The table records under 130,000 clones, over 80% of them present only once. Sequencing was done on a sample of PBMCs. These receptors were taken from a man aged 25-45 years in good health and CMV-seropositive.

The V gene is TRBV18, the J gene TRBJ1-1; maybe TRBD1 (5 bases). There are 14 residues in the CDR3. Per the germline V gene, CDR1 is KGHSH and CDR2 is LQKENI. The germline V and J ends were trimmed by 2 bases and 0 bases, with 7 bases remaining between them. The CDR3 coding sequence is TGTGCCAGCTCACCAGACAGACTGAACACTGAAGCTTTCTTT. Protein product: CASSPDRLNTEAFF.

This clone was observed a few times. The J gene is TRBJ2-1, the V gene TRBV5-5; possible D gene TRBD2, 6 bases. This CDR3 spans 13 amino acids. The germline CDR1 and CDR2 sequences are SGHKS and YYEKEE (reference sequence). V gave up 2 bases and J gave up 9 bases, with 12 bases separating them. The CDR3 DNA reads as TGTGCCAGCAGCTTTGGAGGCGGGGTTGAGCAGTTCTTC. Protein: CASSFGGGVEQFF.

The chain links TRBV7-9 to TRBJ1-5, with TRBD1 matching 7 bases. There are 13 residues in the CDR3. V shed 5 bases and J 6 bases; nucleotides not matched to a gene: 4. Germline values: CDR1 SEHNR, CDR2 FQNEAQ (reference sequence). The DNA of the CDR3 is TGTGCCAGCAGCGAGCAGGGGGTTCAGCCCCAGCATTTT. It specifies CASSEQGVQPQHF.

This chain connects TRBV19 to TRBJ2-3, with 9 nucleotides matching TRBD1. The length of the CDR3 is 14 residues. Looked up from germline, CDR1 is LNHDA and CDR2 is SQIVND (reference sequence). V was clipped by 8 bases and J by 5 bases; unmatched bases: 8. The CDR3 loop is CASSQQGAIDTQYF. The CDR3 coding sequence is TGTGCCAGTTCCCAACAGGGGGCCATAGATACGCAGTATTTT.

The chain couples TRBV7-8 to TRBJ2-3; 13 bases agree with TRBD2. The CDR3 sequence is 16 residues long. Germline V gives CDR1 SGHVS, CDR2 FQNEAQ. V dropped 4 bases and J dropped 4; count of bases not matched to a gene: 5. The chain's CDR3 is CASSSRLAGGPDTQYF. The CDR3, as DNA: TGTGCCAGCAGCTCCCGACTAGCGGGGGGCCCAGATACGCAGTATTTT.

This chain links TRBV19 with TRBJ2-7, with D perhaps TRBD1 (6 bases). CDR3 size: 13 residues. Trimming took off 1 base at V and 5 bases at J, with 9 bases between the two ends. CDR1 is LNHDA, CDR2 SQIVND, per germline (reference sequence). CDR3 loop: CASSIVQGHEQYF. CDR3 in DNA: TGTGCCAGTAGTATAGTACAGGGCCACGAGCAGTACTTC. Variable domain in full (rest from reference TRBV19 and TRBJ2-7): DGGITQSPKYLFRKEGQNVTLSCEQNLNHDAMYWYRQDPGQGLRLIYYSQIVNDFQKGDIAEGYSVSREKKESFPLTVTSAQKNPTAFYLCASSIVQGHEQYFGPGTRLTVT.

The CDR3 DNA reads TGCAGCGTTCTTAGACAGGGAGGCTACGAGCAGTACTTC. It yields the protein CSVLRQGGYEQYF. The J gene is TRBJ2-7, the V gene TRBV29-1, with D tentatively TRBD1 (7 bases). Per germline, CDR1 SQVTM and CDR2 ANQGSEA. Trimming took 5 bases from V and 3 from J, leaving 14 bases between them. The CDR3 is 13 amino acids.

V gene TRBV4-1 combines with J gene TRBJ1-2; the match to TRBD1 covers 9 bases. V trimming: 0 bases; J trimming: 2 bases; junction bases outside the gene matches: 7. This CDR3 spans 17 amino acids. The germline gives CDR1 MGHRA, CDR2 YSYEKL. CDR3 residues: CASSQDIGTGSNYGYTF. CDR3 bases: TGCGCCAGCAGCCAAGATATAGGGACAGGGAGCAACTATGGCTACACCTTC.

The V and J genes are TRBV7-2 and TRBJ2-7; D ambiguous. V lost 6 bases and J 2 bases, leaving 5 bases between the germline ends. Germline-derived CDR1 and CDR2 are SGHTA and FQGNSA. This CDR3 region has 11 residues. The CDR3 is CASSETYEQYF. The CDR3 DNA reads as TGTGCCAGCAGTGAGACCTACGAGCAGTACTTC.

Here the CDR3 DNA reads TGCGCCAGCAGCCAATCTCGATCCAGCGGTAGCACAGATACGCAGTATTTT. Protein: CASSQSRSSGSTDTQYF. V and J are TRBV4-3 and TRBJ2-3; TRBD2 is a possible D gene (5 bases). The CDR3 runs 17 residues. Germline V lookup: CDR1 LGHNA, CDR2 YSLEER. Trimming pared 2 bases from V and 0 bases from J, leaving 15 bases between.

This clone was counted only a few times. Here the CDR3 reads CASRPISQALDRSSYNSPLHF. CDR3 sequence (DNA): TGTGCAAGTCGCCCAATTTCCCAGGCGTTAGACAGGAGCTCCTATAATTCACCCCTCCACTTT. The chain recombines TRBV12-2 with TRBJ1-6; TRBD1, the table's D call, was not compared with the DNA. TRBV12-2 corresponds to a pseudogene. The CDR3 covers 21 residues.

This clone was counted a single time. The rearrangement joins TRBV9 to TRBJ1-2; D gene uncertain. Germline V gene data show CDR1 as SGDLS and CDR2 as YYNGEE. The CDR3 sequence is 14 residues long. Trimming removed 0 bases from V and 2 bases from J, with 8 bases in between. The CDR3 DNA sequence: TGTGCCAGCAGCGTAGACACACCAAACTATGGCTACACCTTC. Protein: CASSVDTPNYGYTF.

This clone appeared a single time. Here the CDR3 reads CASSQDLARGMGFGSPLHF. The CDR3 DNA follows: TGTGCCAGCAGCCAAGATTTGGCCAGGGGGATGGGTTTTGGTTCACCCCTCCACTTT. This chain uses TRBV4-2 with TRBJ1-6; 7 positions match TRBD1. The CDR3 spans 19 residues. The V gene's germline CDR1 is LGHNA and CDR2 YNFKEQ. The ends lost 0 bases at V and 9 bases at J; junction bases unmatched: 17.

V is TRBV10-2 and J is TRBJ2-1; 7 bases match TRBD1. Germline V gene data show CDR1 as WSHSY and CDR2 as SAAADI. This CDR3 region has 13 residues. V trimming: 3 bases; J trimming: 8 bases; junction bases outside the gene matches: 4. As DNA, the CDR3 is TGCGCCAGCAGTGACAGGGGGTTGGATGAGCAGTTCTTC. It encodes CASSDRGLDEQFF.

CDR3 nucleotide sequence: TGTGCCAGCAGCTTGGGCAGGGGTGGGGATACGCAGTATTTT. Encoded protein: CASSLGRGGDTQYF. The chain links TRBV5-4 to TRBJ2-3, with D possibly matching TRBD1 (6 bases). The CDR3 is made up of 14 amino acids. Germline lookup yields CDR1 SGHNT and CDR2 YYREEE (reference sequence). V lost 0 bases to trimming and J lost 6 bases, with 11 bases between them.

The V gene is TRBV11-3, the J gene TRBJ1-1; 8 bases match TRBD1. In germline, CDR1 is SGHNT, CDR2 YENEEA. The CDR3 totals 15 residues. Trimming at V came to 3 bases and at J to 5 bases, leaving 8 bases not matched to a gene. CDR3 region: CASSFPGGTETEAFF. CDR3 nucleotides: TGTGCCAGCAGCTTTCCAGGGGGCACCGAGACTGAAGCTTTCTTT.

V and J are TRBV5-6 and TRBJ2-2; D is perhaps TRBD1 (5 bases). CDR3 length: 17 residues. Germline CDR1 SGHDT, CDR2 YYEEEE. V gave up 0 bases and J gave up 2 bases, with 14 bases separating them. CDR3 bases: TGTGCCAGCAGCTTGGCAGGGCAGGGTAGCAACACCGGGGAGCTGTTTTTT. Its protein is CASSLAGQGSNTGELFF.

The chain carries TRBV28 and TRBJ1-1; TRBD1 matches at 9 bases. Germline V gene data show CDR1 as MDHEN and CDR2 as SYDVKM. The CDR3 is 16 residues long. The V segment lost 7 bases and the J segment 1 base; nucleotides outside the gene matches: 10. The CDR3: CASTAPYRGRNTEAFF. CDR3 DNA sequence: TGTGCCAGCACCGCTCCTTACAGGGGGCGGAACACTGAAGCTTTCTTT.

In DNA form, the CDR3 reads TGTGCCAGCAGTTATCCCGGGACAGCCCAAGAGACCCAGTACTTC. Translating it yields CASSYPGTAQETQYF. The chain employs TRBV6-6 and TRBJ2-5; 7 bases map to TRBD1. This CDR3 is built from 15 residues. Germline V gene sequence: CDR1 MNHNY, CDR2 SVGAGI (reference sequence). Trimming cost V 3 bases and J 1 base; bases outside gene matches: 5.